This is a list of T cell receptor beta chains from one sample in a study of blood T cells in healthy people across ages. TCRdb used MiXCR to reprocess the 5' RACE reads, holding one entry per CDR3 protein. The sample yields about 1.7 million distinct CDR3 sequences, 28% seen once. The sequencing input was blood. These receptors were taken from a woman in her twenties or thirties in good health. Each CDR3 is given with its conserved first and last residue. D genes are given only for firm matches. Clone size is stated in some rows and not others, as once, few, many or a class when expanded.

len | d_gene | j_gene | v_gene | abundance | CDR3nt | CDR3aa
13 | - | TRBJ2-7 | TRBV20-1 | - | TGCAGTGCTGCGGACGGGTCTCGGGACGAGCAGTACTTC | CSAADGSRDEQYF
17 | - | TRBJ1-5 | TRBV28 | - | TGTGCCAGCAGTTTAACGAGGGAGACGGATAGCAATCAGCCCCAGCATTTT | CASSLTRETDSNQPQHF
13 | - | TRBJ2-5 | TRBV6-6 | few | TGTGCCAGCAGTCAGCAGTGGGAAGAGACCCAGTACTTC | CASSQQWEETQYF
16 | - | TRBJ1-3 | TRBV20-1 | - | TGCAGTGCTAGAGATACGCGGTTTTATGCTGGAAACACCATATATTTT | CSARDTRFYAGNTIYF
12 | - | TRBJ2-2 | TRBV29-1 | - | TGCAGCGCGGGTAGACAGACCGGGGAGCTGTTTTTT | CSAGRQTGELFF
14 | - | TRBJ2-7 | TRBV28 | few | TGTGCCAACAGTTCCGGCGGTGGGGACCACGAGCAGTACTTC | CANSSGGGDHEQYF
15 | - | TRBJ2-3 | TRBV5-5 | - | TGTGCCAGCAGCTTGTCGGCGGGTTCCGCAGATACGCAGTATTTT | CASSLSAGSADTQYF
15 | TRBD1 | TRBJ1-1 | TRBV5-1 | - | TGCGCCAGCAGCACAACGACAGGGAAGAACACTGAATCTTTCTTT | CASSTTTGKNTESFF
11 | - | TRBJ1-1 | TRBV28 | - | TGTGCCATCAGGGACCACACTGAAGCTTTCTTT | CAIRDHTEAFF
14 | TRBD1 | TRBJ2-7 | TRBV28 | - | TGTGCCAGCAGGAACAGGGGTAAGTCGTACGAGCAGTACTTC | CASRNRGKSYEQYF
13 | TRBD1 | TRBJ2-5 | TRBV30 | - | TGTGCCTGGAGAGGACAGGAGTACACTGGGCAGTACTTC | CAWRGQEYTGQYF
14 | - | TRBJ1-1 | TRBV12-3/TRBV12-4 | - | TGTGCCAGCAGAGCCGGACTGCAGAACACTGAAGCTTTCTTT | CASRAGLQNTEAFF
15 | TRBD2 | TRBJ2-5 | TRBV15 | many | TGTGCCACCAGCAAGCAAAGCGGGGCGAAAGAGACCCAGTACTTC | CATSKQSGAKETQYF
12 | - | TRBJ2-7 | TRBV5-1 | many | TGCGCCAGCAGCGGAGAAGTTTACGAGCAGTACTTC | CASSGEVYEQYF
17 | TRBD2 | TRBJ2-7 | TRBV4-2 | - | TGTGCCAGCAGCCATGAACTAGCGGGGGACTACTCCTACGAGCAGTACTTC | CASSHELAGDYSYEQYF
15 | TRBD2 | TRBJ2-7 | TRBV2 | - | TGTGCCGGCAGTGGAGGCCTAGCGGGAACCTACGAGCAGTACTTC | CAGSGGLAGTYEQYF
15 | - | TRBJ2-7 | TRBV5-1 | - | TGCGTCAGCAGCTTGGGGACACAGGATACCTACGAGCAGTACTTC | CVSSLGTQDTYEQYF
14 | - | TRBJ2-1 | TRBV10-3 | - | TGTGCCATCAGTGAGTTAGGGCAGGCCAATGAGCAGTTCTTC | CAISELGQANEQFF
16 | - | TRBJ2-3 | TRBV28 | few | TGTGCCAGCAGTTTAAGTTCGGGGAGTGACACAGATACGCAGTATTTT | CASSLSSGSDTDTQYF
14 | TRBD1 | TRBJ2-7 | TRBV20-1 | many | TGCAGTGCTAGAACCGGGACAGGGGGCTGGGAGCAGTACTTC | CSARTGTGGWEQYF
15 | - | TRBJ2-4 | TRBV7-2 | - | TGTGCCAGCAGCTTAGTAAGACGGGGTAGAAACATTCAGTACTTC | CASSLVRRGRNIQYF
14 | - | TRBJ1-1 | TRBV4-1 | few | TGCGCCAGCAGCCAAGGCGGGGGCCGAATGGAAGCTTTCTTT | CASSQGGGRMEAFF
14 | - | TRBJ2-7 | TRBV5-4 | many | TGTGCCAGCAGTCCGGACGGAGGCTCCTACGAGCAGTACTTC | CASSPDGGSYEQYF
14 | - | TRBJ1-4 | TRBV12-3/TRBV12-4 | - | TGTGCCAGCAGATCACAAGCAACTAGTGAAAAACTGTTTTTT | CASRSQATSEKLFF
14 | TRBD1 | TRBJ2-1 | TRBV29-1 | - | TGCAGCGCTCAAGGGACAGGCTCCTACAATGAGCAGTTCTTC | CSAQGTGSYNEQFF
14 | - | TRBJ2-7 | TRBV11-2 | many | TGTGCCAGCATCCTGGGGCAGGGCGGCGACGAGCAGTACTTC | CASILGQGGDEQYF
14 | - | TRBJ2-2 | TRBV7-6 | - | TGTGCCAGCGGTAGCGCTAGGAACACCGGGGAGCTGTTTTTT | CASGSARNTGELFF
13 | - | TRBJ1-3 | TRBV2 | - | TGTGCCAGCAGCGGGCGATCTGGAAACACCATATATTTT | CASSGRSGNTIYF
16 | - | TRBJ2-3 | TRBV24-1 | - | TGTGCCACCAGTGCGTCGAGCGGGTCGCACACAGATACGCAGTATTTT | CATSASSGSHTDTQYF
15 | - | TRBJ2-3 | TRBV6-2/TRBV6-3 | - | TGTGCCAGCAGGGTAGCGGACCCTAGCACAGATACGCAGTATTTT | CASRVADPSTDTQYF
13 | TRBD1 | TRBJ2-3 | TRBV20-1 | once | TGCAGTATCCGCAGGGGGCGCGCAGATACGCAGTATTTT | CSIRRGRADTQYF
14 | TRBD2 | TRBJ2-7 | TRBV18 | - | TGTTCCAGCTCACCAGGGGCTAGCGGGTTCGAGCAGTACTTC | CSSSPGASGFEQYF
17 | TRBD2 | TRBJ2-1 | TRBV7-9 | - | TGTGCCAGCAGCCGGAGCGGGGGGGCGTCTCGAAGCAATGAGCAGTTCTTC | CASSRSGGASRSNEQFF
17 | TRBD2 | TRBJ2-3 | TRBV7-2 | - | TGTGCCAGCAGCTCCCTAGTAGCGGGGGGTAGCACAGATACGCAGTATTTT | CASSSLVAGGSTDTQYF
16 | TRBD2 | TRBJ2-3 | TRBV15 | - | TGTGCCACCAGCAGAGATTGGCTAGCGGGAGCAGATACGCAGTATTTT | CATSRDWLAGADTQYF
13 | - | TRBJ1-2 | TRBV25-1 | - | TGTGCCAGCGCGGGGGGGGGTCACTATGGCTACACCTTC | CASAGGGHYGYTF
16 | - | TRBJ2-5 | TRBV9 | - | TGTGCCAGCAGCGTCTTGGAGGGGCCGGGCCAAGAGACCCAGTACTTC | CASSVLEGPGQETQYF
11 | - | TRBJ2-3 | TRBV29-1 | - | TGCAGCGCGGGGCTCCAAGATACGCAGTATTTT | CSAGLQDTQYF
18 | TRBD2 | TRBJ2-1 | TRBV11-2 | - | TGTGCCAGCAGCTTAATTCGGGGGGGCCCACCCTGGCACAATGAGCAGTTCTTC | CASSLIRGGPPWHNEQFF
15 | TRBD1 | TRBJ2-4 | TRBV29-1 | - | TGCAGCGTTTCTTCCTCCGGGACAGGGAGATTAGAGCAGTACTTC | CSVSSSGTGRLEQYF
15 | - | TRBJ1-5 | TRBV5-5 | - | TGTGCCAGCAGCTTGGGGTGGGGGGGGCCTCAGCCCCAGCATTTT | CASSLGWGGPQPQHF